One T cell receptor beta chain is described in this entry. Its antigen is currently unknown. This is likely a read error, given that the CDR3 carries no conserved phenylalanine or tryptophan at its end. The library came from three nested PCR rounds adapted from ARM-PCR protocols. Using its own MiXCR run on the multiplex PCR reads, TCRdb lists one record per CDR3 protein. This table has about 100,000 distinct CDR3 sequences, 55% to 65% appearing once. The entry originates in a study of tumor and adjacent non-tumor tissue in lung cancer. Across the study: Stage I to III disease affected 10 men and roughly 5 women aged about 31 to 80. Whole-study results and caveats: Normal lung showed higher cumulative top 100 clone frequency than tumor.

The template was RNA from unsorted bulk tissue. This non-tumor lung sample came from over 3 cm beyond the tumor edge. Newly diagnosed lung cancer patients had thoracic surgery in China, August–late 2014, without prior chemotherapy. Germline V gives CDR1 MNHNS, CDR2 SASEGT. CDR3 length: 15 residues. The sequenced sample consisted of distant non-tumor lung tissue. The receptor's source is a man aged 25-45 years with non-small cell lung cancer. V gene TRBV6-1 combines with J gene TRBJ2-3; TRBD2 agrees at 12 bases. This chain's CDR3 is CASSELAGGPDMQYY. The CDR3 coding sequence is TGTGCCAGCAGTGAACTAGCGGGGGGGCCAGATATGCAGTATTAT.